What follows are 27 T cell receptor beta chains derived from one specimen sequenced in a study of cytomegalovirus exposure and HLA in healthy donors. With 60 Vbeta and 13 Jbeta primers, the PCR was carried out. TCRdb's table, derived via immunoSEQ multiplex PCR, lists solely in-frame clones and lacks some. The sample records about 160,000 clones, roughly 70% being singletons. Sequenced input: PBMCs. These receptors came from a woman aged 25 to 39 in good health and CMV-seronegative.

The rearrangement joins TRBV28 to TRBJ2-1; TRBD2 matches at 9 bases. Germline lookup yields CDR1 MDHEN and CDR2 SYDVKM. V shed 5 bases and J 7 bases; nucleotides not matched to a gene: 12. The CDR3 is 16 residues long. CDR3 residues: CASSPSLAGWGNEQFF. CDR3 DNA: TGTGCCAGCAGTCCGTCCCTAGCGGGATGGGGTAATGAGCAGTTCTTC.

This chain links TRBV4-2 with TRBJ2-7, with 9 bases identical to TRBD1. CDR1 LGHNA and CDR2 YNFKEQ come from the germline V gene. This CDR3 is 15 amino acids long. The ends lost 0 bases at V and 6 bases at J; junction bases unmatched: 6. The CDR3 sequence is CASSQDPQGAGEQYF. CDR3 in DNA: TGTGCCAGCAGCCAAGATCCACAGGGGGCCGGCGAGCAGTACTTC.

CDR3 protein: CASSEALGLYGYTF. DNA for the CDR3: TGTGCCAGCAGTGAAGCGCTTGGGCTCTATGGCTACACCTTC. The V gene is TRBV6-1, the J gene TRBJ1-2; D remains unclear. CDR3 length equals 14 residues. Germline V lookup: CDR1 MNHNS, CDR2 SASEGT. Trimming left V 0 bases short and J 4 bases short, with 9 bases between.

The genes are TRBV6-5 and TRBJ2-3; D gene uncertain. The V and J ends lost 4 bases and 6 bases respectively, with 8 bases between them. CDR1 MNHEY and CDR2 SVGAGI come from the germline V gene. The CDR3 is made up of 12 amino acids. CDR3 protein: CASSSYLDTQYF. In nucleotides, the CDR3 is TGTGCCAGCAGTTCCTATTTGGATACGCAGTATTTT.

The chain employs TRBV9 and TRBJ2-7; D is undetermined. The CDR3 is made up of 11 amino acids. V gave up 7 bases and J gave up 2 bases, with 7 bases separating them. CDR1 SGDLS and CDR2 YYNGEE come from the germline V gene. In DNA, the CDR3 is TGTGCCAGCGGCGGAGCCTACGAGCAGTACTTC. Translation: CASGGAYEQYF.

As concerns this clone: The identical CDR3 is also encoded by other nucleotide sequences in the sample. The V and J genes are TRBV5-1 and TRBJ1-6; possible D gene TRBD1, 6 bases. The CDR3 has 14 amino acids. The germline V and J ends were trimmed by 3 bases and 10 bases, with 14 bases remaining between them. Germline values: CDR1 SGHRS, CDR2 YFSETQ. CDR3 protein: CASSYRESESPLHF. Written as DNA, the CDR3 is TGCGCCAGCAGCTACAGGGAATCTGAATCACCCCTCCACTTT.

The chain is built from TRBV19 and TRBJ1-2; no clear D gene. The germline V and J ends were trimmed by 5 bases and 1 base, with 11 bases remaining between them. There are 14 residues in the CDR3. Germline V lookup: CDR1 LNHDA, CDR2 SQIVND (reference sequence). The CDR3 sequence is CASSALPDNYGYTF. The CDR3 nucleotides are TGTGCCAGTAGTGCTCTCCCAGATAACTATGGCTACACCTTC.

This chain links TRBV28 with TRBJ1-5; 7 nucleotides agree with TRBD1. After removal of 1 base from V and 8 bases from J, the junction contained 2 bases not matched to a gene. Germline V lookup: CDR1 MDHEN, CDR2 SYDVKM. The CDR3 totals 13 residues. CDR3 in DNA: TGTGCCAGCAGTTTATACAGGGGTGAGCCCCAGCATTTT. Its protein is CASSLYRGEPQHF.

The sample holds a few counts of this clone. This chain connects TRBV6-1 to TRBJ2-1; the D gene is possibly TRBD1 (5 bases). Trimming took 3 bases from V and 7 from J, leaving 16 bases between them. Germline V gene sequence: CDR1 MNHNS, CDR2 SASEGT. This CDR3 spans 15 amino acids. DNA for the CDR3: TGTGCCAGCAGTGACCCAGGGATGAAGGGGAATGAGCAGTTCTTC. It encodes CASSDPGMKGNEQFF.

V is TRBV6-4 and J is TRBJ2-1; 7 bases map to TRBD1. This CDR3 is built from 15 residues. V shed 5 bases and J 5 bases; nucleotides not matched to a gene: 9. Germline V CDR1 and CDR2: MRHNA, SNTAGT. In DNA, the CDR3 is TGTGCCAGCAGTTACGAGACAGGGACGCACAATGAGCAGTTCTTC. Its translation: CASSYETGTHNEQFF.

This clone was seen only a few times. J is TRBJ1-1 and V is TRBV10-3; D ambiguous. CDR1 is ENHRY and CDR2 is SYGVKD in the germline V gene. Trimming took 4 bases from V and 1 from J, leaving 13 bases between them. The CDR3 has 15 residues. Here the CDR3 reads CAISGGSGTNTEAFF. The CDR3 coding sequence is TGTGCCATCAGTGGAGGGTCAGGTACGAACACTGAAGCTTTCTTT.

The chain carries TRBV28 and TRBJ1-6, with TRBD1 matching over 12 bases. V was clipped by 1 base and J by 10 bases; unmatched bases: 2. The CDR3 contains 15 residues. Germline V lookup: CDR1 MDHEN, CDR2 SYDVKM. CDR3 protein: CASSLLGQGASPLHF. The CDR3 region has the DNA TGTGCCAGCAGTTTATTGGGACAGGGGGCATCACCCCTCCACTTT.

V usage is TRBV19 and J usage is TRBJ2-3; 9 bases line up with TRBD2. Losses at the gene ends were 7 bases for V and 0 bases for J; bases not matched to a gene: 5. The length of the CDR3 is 15 residues. Germline V gene data show CDR1 as LNHDA and CDR2 as SQIVND (reference sequence). CDR3 sequence: CASKKAGGSTDTQYF. CDR3 nucleotide sequence: TGTGCCAGTAAGAAAGCGGGAGGCAGCACAGATACGCAGTATTTT.

The genes are TRBV29-1 and TRBJ2-7, with 10 bases aligning to TRBD1. The CDR3 runs 14 residues. Trimming at V came to 5 bases and at J to 8 bases, leaving 12 bases not matched to a gene. Germline loops: CDR1 SQVTM, CDR2 ANQGSEA. As DNA, the CDR3 is TGCAGCGTTACATTCCGGGACAGGGGAACGCAGCAGTACTTC. Translated: CSVTFRDRGTQQYF.

The J gene is TRBJ1-2, the V gene TRBV28; D is perhaps TRBD1 (5 bases). This CDR3 is 14 amino acids long. Germline values: CDR1 MDHEN, CDR2 SYDVKM. With 4 bases removed from V and 4 bases from J, the gap between germline ends came to 13 bases. CDR3 amino acids: CASSWQGDFYGYTF. The CDR3 nucleotides read TGTGCCAGCAGTTGGCAGGGCGACTTCTATGGCTACACCTTC.

This clone was found a few times. This rearrangement joins TRBV4-3 to TRBJ2-3, with D perhaps matching TRBD2 (6 bases). CDR3 length equals 15 residues. Deletions cut 0 bases from V and 7 bases from J, with 14 bases between. Per the germline V gene, CDR1 is LGHNA and CDR2 is YSLEER. DNA of the CDR3: TGCGCCAGCAGCCAAGATCAGAACGGGAGAAATACGCAGTATTTT. Translation gives CASSQDQNGRNTQYF.

The J gene is TRBJ2-1, the V gene TRBV4-3; tentative D call: TRBD1 (6 bases). This CDR3 region has 14 residues. Per the germline V gene, CDR1 is LGHNA and CDR2 is YSLEER. Trimming took off 0 bases at V and 9 bases at J, with 12 bases between the two ends. This CDR3 reads CASSQDISRGEQFF. As DNA, the CDR3 is TGCGCCAGCAGCCAAGATATTTCCAGGGGTGAGCAGTTCTTC.

This clone was counted a few times. This chain links TRBV4-2 with TRBJ2-5, with unresolved D. The better agreement between TRBJ2-7 and the DNA end casts doubt on the J call. The germline gives CDR1 LGHNA, CDR2 YNFKEQ. The CDR3 length is 14 residues. CDR3 amino acids: CASSQDRIAYEQYF. Written as DNA, the CDR3 is TGTGCCAGCAGCCAAGATAGAATCGCCTACGAGCAGTACTTC.

The genes are TRBV19 and TRBJ2-7; D is perhaps TRBD1 (5 bases). Germline V gives CDR1 LNHDA, CDR2 SQIVND (reference sequence). Between the trimmed V and J ends, which lost 3 bases and 4 bases, there was a span of 19 bases. This CDR3 has 16 amino acids. The CDR3 protein is CASSIFLVAGRYEQYF. In DNA, the CDR3 is TGTGCCAGTAGTATCTTTCTCGTAGCAGGGCGGTACGAGCAGTACTTC.

The V and J genes are TRBV2 and TRBJ1-2; D uncertain. This CDR3 comprises 13 residues. Looked up from germline, CDR1 is SNHLY and CDR2 is FYNNEI. V was clipped by 0 bases and J by 7 bases, with 9 bases between them. CDR3 amino acids: CASSEAHVAGYTF. The CDR3 nucleotides read TGTGCCAGCAGTGAAGCCCACGTGGCTGGCTACACCTTC.

J is TRBJ2-6 and V is TRBV7-9; no reliable D call. Looked up from germline, CDR1 is SEHNR and CDR2 is FQNEAQ (reference sequence). V was pared by 7 bases and J by 0 bases, with 10 bases between. The CDR3 sequence is 15 residues long. The CDR3 protein is CASTLGRSGANVLTF. The CDR3 DNA reads TGTGCCAGCACCCTTGGGCGCTCTGGGGCCAACGTCCTGACTTTC.

Regarding this clone: This CDR3 fails to terminate in the conserved phenylalanine or tryptophan, so it likely reflects a read error. It is unclear where the CDR3 begins or ends on the DNA, so no DNA is shown, and the CDR3 is as TCRdb lists it. The chain joins TRBV7-9 to TRBJ1-1; TRBD1, as called in the table, went unchecked against the DNA. Germline CDR1 is SEHNR and CDR2 is FQNEAQ (reference sequence). Termini included, the CDR3 measures 11 amino acids. The CDR3 sequence is CASSLGGDRGS.

This clone occurred a few times. At the DNA level, this CDR3 is encoded by other sequences in the same sample as well. The chain carries TRBV20-1 and TRBJ1-1; D gene uncertain. The CDR3 totals 11 residues. V was cut by 3 bases and J by 0 bases, with 2 bases left in between. Germline CDR1 reads DFQATT; CDR2 reads SNEGSKA (reference sequence). CDR3 sequence (DNA): TGCAGTGCTAGTATGAACACTGAAGCTTTCTTT. It codes for CSASMNTEAFF.

The chain recombines TRBV2 with TRBJ1-5; 7 nucleotides agree with TRBD1. Trimming took 8 bases from V and 10 from J; bases not matched to a gene: 14. Germline CDR1 is SNHLY and CDR2 is FYNNEI. CDR3 length equals 14 residues. CDR3 loop: CASGLQGPRSPQHF. The CDR3, as DNA: TGTGCCAGCGGGCTACAGGGGCCTCGGAGTCCCCAGCATTTT.

This chain connects TRBV2 to TRBJ2-2; the D gene is possibly TRBD2 (6 bases). The CDR3 spans 14 residues. V lost 11 bases, J lost 1 base, and 14 bases lay in between. Looked up from germline, CDR1 is SNHLY and CDR2 is FYNNEI. The CDR3 coding sequence is TGTGCCGCGAGGAGGGACGAGAACACCGGGGAGCTGTTTTTT. This codes for CAARRDENTGELFF.

The chain recombines TRBV20-1 with TRBJ2-1, with D unclear. Germline V gene lookup returns CDR1 DFQATT and CDR2 SNEGSKA (reference sequence). The CDR3 contains 11 residues. Trimming pared 1 base from V and 9 bases from J, leaving 7 bases between. The CDR3 sequence: CSARGDTEQFF. For the CDR3, the DNA is TGCAGTGCTAGAGGAGATACTGAGCAGTTCTTC.

The genes are TRBV5-4 and TRBJ1-2; D is undetermined. This CDR3 is 15 amino acids long. Trimming left V 6 bases short and J 6 bases short, with 21 bases between. Germline CDR1 is SGHNT and CDR2 is YYREEE (reference sequence). In DNA, the CDR3 is TGTGCCAGCACCATCCCCCCACCCGAGGAGAATGGCTACACCTTC. Residues: CASTIPPPEENGYTF.